The 7 T cell receptor beta chains below were found in one sample sequenced in a study of cytomegalovirus exposure and HLA in healthy donors. PCR involved 60 Vbeta and 13 Jbeta primers. Repertoires were generated with immunoSEQ multiplex PCR, while TCRdb's copy carries only in-frame clones and drops some. The table lists 200,000 to 250,000 clones, 60% to 85% of them singletons. The sequencing input was PBMCs. These receptors were obtained from a man aged 35-49 years in good health and CMV-seronegative.

V gene TRBV4-1 combines with J gene TRBJ2-7; 10 bases map to TRBD2. CDR3 length: 18 residues. Per the germline V gene, CDR1 is MGHRA and CDR2 is YSYEKL. Unmatched junction bases numbered 9, after V lost 1 base and J lost 0 bases. The CDR3 spells CASSQGILAGRSSYEQYF. In nucleotides, the CDR3 is TGCGCCAGCAGCCAAGGAATACTAGCGGGGCGAAGCTCCTACGAGCAGTACTTC.

The CDR3 DNA follows: TGTGCCAGCAGTGAAGGGGACGGGAGCCGTTTGGAAGAGCAGTTCTTC. Translation gives CASSEGDGSRLEEQFF. The V gene is TRBV6-1, the J gene TRBJ2-1, with D perhaps matching TRBD2 (6 bases). Germline-derived CDR1 and CDR2 are MNHNS and SASEGT. The CDR3 spans 16 residues. Trimming left V 1 base short and J 10 bases short, with 20 bases between.

The genes are TRBV2 and TRBJ2-1, with 7 nucleotides matching TRBD2. CDR3 length: 17 amino acids. The junction had 11 bases not matched to a gene; V was cut back by 1 base and J by 5 bases. Germline loops: CDR1 SNHLY, CDR2 FYNNEI. CDR3: CASSEVGWLAVNNEQFF. In nucleotides, the CDR3 is TGTGCCAGCAGTGAAGTCGGTTGGCTAGCGGTGAACAATGAGCAGTTCTTC.

This clone was seen only once. The rearrangement uses TRBV7-6 and TRBJ1-1; no reliable D call. Germline V gene data show CDR1 as SGHVS and CDR2 as FNYEAQ. The CDR3 spans 15 residues. V lost 5 bases and J 1 base, leaving 14 bases between the germline ends. The CDR3 is CASSPTRRGNTEAFF. In DNA form, the CDR3 reads TGTGCCAGCAGCCCCACACGCCGTGGGAACACTGAAGCTTTCTTT.

This clone was picked up a small number of times. The chain has TRBV5-6 and TRBJ2-7; 7 nucleotides line up with TRBD1. Germline CDR1 reads SGHDT; CDR2 reads YYEEEE. Losses at the gene ends were 4 bases for V and 4 bases for J; bases not matched to a gene: 11. The CDR3 covers 15 residues. DNA for the CDR3: TGTGCCAGCAGCGGTGCCGGGACAGATTGGTACGAGCAGTACTTC. This translates into CASSGAGTDWYEQYF.

V is TRBV9 and J is TRBJ1-1; TRBD1 is a possible D gene (6 bases). In germline, CDR1 is SGDLS, CDR2 YYNGEE. V lost 0 bases and J lost 5, with 8 bases in between. The CDR3 loop spans 13 amino acids. The CDR3 DNA reads as TGTGCCAGCAGCGTAGAGGGGGAGACTGAAGCTTTCTTT. This encodes CASSVEGETEAFF.

The chain uses TRBV9 and TRBJ2-7, with D possibly TRBD2 on 5 matching bases. This CDR3 spans 12 amino acids. From germline, CDR1 is SGDLS and CDR2 YYNGEE. Trimming cost V 3 bases and J 7 bases, with 11 bases left between them. The CDR3 here is CASSAVEGEQYF. Written as DNA, the CDR3 is TGTGCCAGCAGCGCCGTCGAGGGTGAGCAGTACTTC.